This T cell receptor beta chain is drawn from a study of CD8 T cells in ankylosing spondylitis. Trimming pared 0 bases from V and 0 bases from J, leaving 15 bases between. The CDR3 length is 18 residues. Germline lookup yields CDR1 LGHNA and CDR2 YSLEER. TCRdb itself ran the 5' RACE reads through MiXCR, one entry per CDR3 protein. The sample contains a few hundred thousand distinct CDR3 sequences, 15% to 20% of which appear only once. The TCR comes from a male donor with ankylosing spondylitis or in good health (not recorded which). This chain connects TRBV4-3 to TRBJ2-1; no reliable D call. Specimen: blood, either unsorted or a sorted T cell fraction (not recorded which). The CDR3: CASSQDHSGLSSYNEQFF. The CDR3 DNA reads TGCGCCAGCAGCCAAGATCATTCAGGATTAAGCTCCTACAATGAGCAGTTCTTC.